These T cell receptor beta chains were read from a single sample in a study of blood T cell repertoires in COVID-19. The method was immunoSEQ multiplex PCR; TCRdb's version includes in-frame clones alone and lacks a portion of them. This table holds about 120,000 clones, 90% found once. The source material was peripheral blood. Source of these receptors: a woman aged 55-75 years with COVID-19, enrolled during active disease. Each CDR3 is given with its conserved first and last residue. The order of the fields is J gene, clone size, V gene, D gene, CDR3 DNA, CDR3 protein. The D gene is left open where the match is weak. Only some rows state a clone size, as once, few, many or a class for expanded clones.

>TRBJ2-5|-|TRBV3-1/TRBV3-2|-
TGTGCCAGCAGGTCGGGAGAAGAGACCCAGTACTTC
CASRSGEETQYF
>TRBJ1-4|-|TRBV18|TRBD1
TGTGCCAGCTCACGACCGGGACAGGGGGAAAAACTTTTTTTT
CASSRPGQGEKLFF
>TRBJ1-2|-|TRBV2|-
TGTGCCAGCAGCGAGGTAGTCTATGGCTACACCTTC
CASSEVVYGYTF
>TRBJ1-2|-|TRBV11-2|TRBD1
TGTGCCAGCAGCTTCGCGGGGGGGGGACAGACCTATGGCTACACCTTC
CASSFAGGGQTYGYTF
>TRBJ2-3|-|TRBV29-1|TRBD1
TGCAGCGTTGAAGGAGGACAGGGGCAATGGGGGACGCAGTATTTT
CSVEGGQGQWGTQYF
>TRBJ1-2|-|TRBV7-2|TRBD1
TGTGCCAGCAGCCCCGACCGGCGTTGGACAGGGTATGGCTACACCTTC
CASSPDRRWTGYGYTF
>TRBJ2-2|-|TRBV7-2|-
TGTGCCAGCAGCTTTGTCGCGGCGAACACCGGGGAGCTGTTTTTT
CASSFVAANTGELFF
>TRBJ1-4|-|TRBV3-1/TRBV3-2|-
TGTGCCAGCAGCCAAGTAACGGTCGTGAACCCACCAACTAATGAAAAACTGTTTTTT
CASSQVTVVNPPTNEKLFF
>TRBJ1-6|-|TRBV2|-
TGTGCCAGCATTGGGGTGAGGGAGAACTTGAATTCACCCCTCCACTTT
CASIGVRENLNSPLHF
>TRBJ1-4|-|TRBV29-1|-
TGCAGCGCCACCCCTGTGGGAGGTGAAAAACTGTTTTTT
CSATPVGGEKLFF
>TRBJ2-1|-|TRBV19|TRBD2
TGTGCCAGTAGACTTGGGAGCGGGGGGGCGAATGAGCAGTTCTTC
CASRLGSGGANEQFF
>TRBJ2-3|-|TRBV7-2|-
TGTGCCAGCAGCTTTGAGACTAGGGCCACAGATACGCAGTATTTT
CASSFETRATDTQYF
>TRBJ1-2|-|TRBV30|TRBD1
TGTGCCTGGAGTGTAATACAGGGGGCCGGTGGCTACACCTTC
CAWSVIQGAGGYTF
>TRBJ2-5|-|TRBV18|-
TGTGCCAGCTCACCACCGTCGCGTCGAGAGACCCAGTACTTC
CASSPPSRRETQYF
>TRBJ1-5|once|TRBV5-5|TRBD1
TGTGCCAGCAGCTTGAGCACAGGGGTCAGGCAGCCCCAGCATTTT
CASSLSTGVRQPQHF
>TRBJ2-1|-|TRBV29-1|-
TGCAGCGTTGGGAGGATAGAGGTCAATGAGCAGTTCTTC
CSVGRIEVNEQFF
>TRBJ1-4|once|TRBV18|-
TGTGCCAGCTCACCATCAGGGGACGAAAAACTGTTTTTT
CASSPSGDEKLFF
>TRBJ1-4|-|TRBV9|TRBD1
TGTGCCAGCAGCGTAGGTGGTTATGGGGGACAGGGAAATGAAAAACTGTTTTTT
CASSVGGYGGQGNEKLFF
>TRBJ2-3|-|TRBV7-2|-
TGTGCCAGCAGCGCGGACACCCACCCCGATGGCACAGATACGCAGTATTTT
CASSADTHPDGTDTQYF
>TRBJ1-2|-|TRBV5-5|-
TGTGCCAGCAAACTCGATGGAGGGAGCAACTATGGCTACACCTTC
CASKLDGGSNYGYTF
>TRBJ1-1|-|TRBV4-3|-
TGCGCCAGCAGCCAAGATCGGGGAGTCAACACTGAAGCTTTCTTT
CASSQDRGVNTEAFF
>TRBJ1-5|-|TRBV19|TRBD1
TGTGCCAGTAGTATTGTAGGACAGGGTAGCTATCAGCCCCAGCATTTT
CASSIVGQGSYQPQHF
>TRBJ2-1|-|TRBV10-3|TRBD2
TGTGCCATCAGTGCACTTAGCGGGGGCGACAATGAGCAGTTCTTC
CAISALSGGDNEQFF
>TRBJ1-2|-|TRBV29-1|TRBD1
TGCAGCGTTGTGACAGGGCGCATCTATGGCTACACCTTC
CSVVTGRIYGYTF
>TRBJ2-2|-|TRBV6-5|TRBD2
TGTGCCAGCAGAGCTAGCGGGGGGAACACCGGGGAGCTGTTTTTT
CASRASGGNTGELFF
>TRBJ1-1|-|TRBV23-1|-
TGCGCCAGCAGTCGTGGGCCTTACACTGAAGCTTTCTTT
CASSRGPYTEAFF
>TRBJ2-1|-|TRBV19|TRBD2
TGTGCCAGTAGTATCCAAGCGGGGGGCAGCAATGAGCAGTTCTTC
CASSIQAGGSNEQFF
>TRBJ1-1|-|TRBV15|-
TGTGCCACCAGCAGGGGCCGAGTGGCGGGGTTTAACACTGAAGCTTTCTTT
CATSRGRVAGFNTEAFF
>TRBJ2-2|-|TRBV5-1|-
TGCGCCAGCAGCTTGGACAGGGTTGACACCGGGGAGCTGTTTTTT
CASSLDRVDTGELFF
>TRBJ2-7|-|TRBV6-5|TRBD2
TGTGCCAGCAAGGGAGGGGCTACTTCGGCGCGAGAGCAGTACTTC
CASKGGATSAREQYF
>TRBJ1-1|-|TRBV5-1|TRBD1
TGCGCCAGCAGCCTCCGGACAGGGGACACTGAAGCTTTCTTT
CASSLRTGDTEAFF
>TRBJ1-2|-|TRBV4-3|-
TGCGCCAGCAGCCACGCCAAGGGGGGGGATGGCTACACCTTC
CASSHAKGGDGYTF
>TRBJ1-2|once|TRBV20-1|TRBD1
TGCAGTGCGCGGGGACAGGACTACACCTTC
CSARGQDYTF
>TRBJ2-4|-|TRBV25-1|TRBD2
TGTGCCAGCAGTGAATATTCGCGGGGGGGCTTAAACATTCAGTACTTC
CASSEYSRGGLNIQYF